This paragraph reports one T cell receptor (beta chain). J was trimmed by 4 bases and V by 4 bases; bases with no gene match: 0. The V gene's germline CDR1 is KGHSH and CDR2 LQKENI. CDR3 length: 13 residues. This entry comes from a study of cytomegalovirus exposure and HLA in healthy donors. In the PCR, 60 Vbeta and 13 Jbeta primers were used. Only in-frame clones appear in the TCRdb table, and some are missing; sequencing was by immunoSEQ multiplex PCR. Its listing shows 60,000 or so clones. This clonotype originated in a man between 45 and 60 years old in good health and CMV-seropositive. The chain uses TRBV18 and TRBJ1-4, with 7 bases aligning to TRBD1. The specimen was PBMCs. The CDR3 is CASSRDSNEKLFF. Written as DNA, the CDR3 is TGTGCCAGCTCACGGGACAGTAATGAAAAACTGTTTTTT.